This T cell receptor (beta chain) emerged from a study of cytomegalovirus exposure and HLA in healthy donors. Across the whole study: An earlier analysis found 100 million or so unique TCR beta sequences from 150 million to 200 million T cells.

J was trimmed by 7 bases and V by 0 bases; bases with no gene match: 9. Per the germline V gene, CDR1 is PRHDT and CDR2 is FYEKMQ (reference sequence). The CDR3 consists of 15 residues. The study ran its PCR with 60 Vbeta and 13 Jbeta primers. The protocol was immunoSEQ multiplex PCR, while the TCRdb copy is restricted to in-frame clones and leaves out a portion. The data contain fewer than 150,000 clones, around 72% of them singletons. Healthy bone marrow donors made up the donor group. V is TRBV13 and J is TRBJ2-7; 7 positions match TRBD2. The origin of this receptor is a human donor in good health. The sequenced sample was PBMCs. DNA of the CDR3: TGTGCCAGCAGCTTAGGGACTAGCCACGGGTTAGAGCAGTACTTC. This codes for CASSLGTSHGLEQYF.